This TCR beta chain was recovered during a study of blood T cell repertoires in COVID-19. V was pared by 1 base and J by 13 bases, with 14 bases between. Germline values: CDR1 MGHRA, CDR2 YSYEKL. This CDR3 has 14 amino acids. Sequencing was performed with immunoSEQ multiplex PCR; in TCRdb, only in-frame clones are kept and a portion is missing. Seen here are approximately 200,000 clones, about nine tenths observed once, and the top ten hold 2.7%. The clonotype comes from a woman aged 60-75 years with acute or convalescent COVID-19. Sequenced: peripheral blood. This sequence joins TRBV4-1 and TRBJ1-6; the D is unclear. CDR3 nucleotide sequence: TGCGCCAGCAGCCAAGTGGCCGGGGTGTCTCCCCTCCACTTT. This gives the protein CASSQVAGVSPLHF.